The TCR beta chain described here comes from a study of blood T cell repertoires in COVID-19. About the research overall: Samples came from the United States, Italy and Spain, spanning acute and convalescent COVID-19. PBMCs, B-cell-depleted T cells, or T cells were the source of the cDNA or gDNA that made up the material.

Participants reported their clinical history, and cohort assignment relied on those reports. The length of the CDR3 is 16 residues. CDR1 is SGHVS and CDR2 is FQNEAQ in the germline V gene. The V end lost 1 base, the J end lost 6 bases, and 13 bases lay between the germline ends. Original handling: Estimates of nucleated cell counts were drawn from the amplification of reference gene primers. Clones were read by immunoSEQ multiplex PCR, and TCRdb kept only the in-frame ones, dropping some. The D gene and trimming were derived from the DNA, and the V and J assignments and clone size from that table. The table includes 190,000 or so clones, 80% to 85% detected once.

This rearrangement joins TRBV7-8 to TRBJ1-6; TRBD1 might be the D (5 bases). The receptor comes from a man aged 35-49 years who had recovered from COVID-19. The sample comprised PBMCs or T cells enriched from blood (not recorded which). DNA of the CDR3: TGTGCCAGCAGCTTAGGGTGGGCGGGACCTAATTCACCCCTCCACTTT. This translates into CASSLGWAGPNSPLHF.